This T cell receptor beta chain was sequenced in a study of beta chain features in type 1 diabetes. Study conclusions and caveats: Researchers caution that PCR might favor shorter templates, equally among patients and controls. Among all four CD4+ subsets, Type 1 diabetes patients had TCRB CDR3s that were moderately but significantly shorter.

Reverse transcription of all isolated RNA meant that expressed TCRB transcripts were sequenced. Only in-frame clones appear in the TCRdb table, and some are missing; sequencing was by immunoSEQ multiplex PCR. This table holds fewer than 900,000 clones, about 17% found once. This clone was observed a handful of times. Its specificity is not known. Germline V gene lookup returns CDR1 KGHSH and CDR2 LQKENI. V gave up 5 bases and J gave up 2 bases; unmatched junction bases: 5. The CDR3 is made up of 14 amino acids. Specimen: naive CD4+ T cells from blood. The origin of this receptor is a woman between 18 and 29 years old in good health. The chain is built from TRBV18 and TRBJ1-2, with 7 nucleotides matching TRBD1. The CDR3 DNA sequence: TGTGCCAGCTCAGCTGACAGGGCCAACTATGGCTACACCTTC. It encodes CASSADRANYGYTF.